A selection of T cell receptor beta chains follows, all from one sample in a study of blood T cells in healthy people across ages. TCRdb itself ran the 5' RACE reads through MiXCR, one entry per CDR3 protein. The sample holds roughly 1,800,000 distinct CDR3 sequences, roughly 52% seen once. The specimen sequenced was blood. These receptors came from a middle-aged woman in good health. Both conserved end residues are part of each CDR3. Fields, in order: CDR3 protein, clone size, J gene, V gene. Size is omitted from some rows. Given values are once, few, many or a class for expanded clones.

CASSQDGEGLFNEQFF,NA,TRBJ2-1,TRBV4-3
CASSLFTTDTQYF,few,TRBJ2-3,TRBV27
CASSERTGKETQYF,many,TRBJ2-5,TRBV2
CASNLAKGGPYEQYF,NA,NA,TRBV7-2
CASSQAGLPYEQYF,few,TRBJ2-7,TRBV3-1
CASSPVGPGEQYF,NA,TRBJ2-7,TRBV6-2/TRBV6-3
CASSPQGMVGEQFF,NA,TRBJ2-1,TRBV7-9
CASSWGRPVHNEKLFF,NA,TRBJ1-4,TRBV5-6
CASSLGVTGIEDTQYF,NA,TRBJ2-3,TRBV7-2
CASSPPTRRQETQYF,NA,NA,TRBV18
CASSWGTLDSGANVLTF,few,TRBJ2-6,TRBV6-1
CSATGQKSNSYEQYF,NA,TRBJ2-7,TRBV20-1
CRCGGLNGYTF,NA,TRBJ1-2,TRBV20-1
CASRPSGSRSTYTQYF,few,TRBJ2-3,TRBV6-5
CSARRLGTYNEQFF,NA,TRBJ2-1,TRBV20-1
CASSRLAGNNEQFF,few,TRBJ2-1,TRBV7-2
CASSQDFGGDEKLFF,once,TRBJ1-4,TRBV4-3
CSALTGAGLNYGYTF,NA,TRBJ1-2,TRBV29-1
CASSLEFRPTRPYNEQFF,NA,TRBJ2-1,TRBV11-3
CASSLPTGFLHHEQFF,NA,TRBJ2-1,TRBV12-1
CAGSFGTGFADTQYF,NA,TRBJ2-3,TRBV5-1
CASSPPGRESYEQYF,few,TRBJ2-7,TRBV28
CASSFGTREQYF,NA,TRBJ2-7,TRBV7-2
CASSSINPGLLSGANVLTF,NA,TRBJ2-6,TRBV6-2/TRBV6-3
CSVTEVAGSSVDTQYF,few,TRBJ2-3,TRBV29-1
CASSYLGQGRGANVLTF,NA,TRBJ2-6,TRBV6-5
CSVDPFPHGDSYNEQFF,NA,TRBJ2-1,TRBV29-1
CASSLIISEQYF,NA,TRBJ2-7,TRBV28
CASSRGQRTTGVAKNIQYF,NA,TRBJ2-4,TRBV11-1
CASSTEQGYEQYF,many,TRBJ2-7,TRBV6-1
CAIRGEVGGNEQYF,NA,TRBJ2-7,TRBV10-3
CATSDPVTGSVDEQFF,once,TRBJ2-1,TRBV24-1
CASSFNPWGTEAFF,NA,TRBJ1-1,TRBV27
CASSEGRSRFTQYF,few,TRBJ2-3,TRBV6-1
CAISELGGIGETQYF,few,TRBJ2-5,TRBV10-3
CASSYSTGGRLFEQFF,few,TRBJ2-1,TRBV6-5
CSASRLSSYNEQFF,NA,TRBJ2-1,TRBV20-1
CASSFNSPYNEQFF,NA,TRBJ2-1,TRBV5-1
CSARDLWERSYGYTF,NA,TRBJ1-2,TRBV20-1
CASSQDRARGTQETQYF,NA,TRBJ2-5,TRBV4-3
CASSLDGCAKRGNQPQHF,NA,TRBJ1-5,TRBV7-6
CASSLAGAGLNNEQFF,NA,TRBJ2-1,TRBV7-2
CASSGAGLLYEQYF,few,TRBJ2-7,TRBV28
CASRRRTGGYNNEQFF,few,TRBJ2-1,TRBV6-5
CASSTMGTGELFF,NA,TRBJ2-2,TRBV10-1
CASSSVGLSEDYGYTF,few,TRBJ1-2,TRBV5-1
CASSEGLGVSSYNEQFF,once,TRBJ2-1,TRBV6-1
CATRQGSTYNEQYF,NA,NA,TRBV28
CSVARRASTDTQYF,few,TRBJ2-3,TRBV29-1